These 13 T cell receptor beta chains were sequenced from one sample in a study of metastatic and nonmetastatic thyroid tumors. TCRdb re-called the PCR reads via MiXCR. Of 10,000 to 15,000 clones listed, under 30% are singletons. Each patient went into thyroid surgery without having received any treatment. The material sequenced was tumor tissue. These TCRs come from a female donor with papillary thyroid cancer or a benign thyroid nodule (not recorded which). Some clones in this sample may be carry-over from other donors' samples.

J is TRBJ1-1 and V is TRBV19; D perhaps matches TRBD1 (5 bases). Germline assignment: CDR1 LNHDA and CDR2 SQIVND (reference sequence). This CDR3 region has 16 residues. The V end lost 1 base, the J end lost 0 bases, and 12 bases lay between the germline ends. CDR3: CASSIGTGTLNTEAFF. The DNA for the CDR3 is TGTGCCAGTAGTATAGGTACCGGGACTTTGAACACTGAAGCTTTCTTT. The whole variable domain, filled in from reference TRBV19 and TRBJ1-1, reads DGGITQSPKYLFRKEGQNVTLSCEQNLNHDAMYWYRQDPGQGLRLIYYSQIVNDFQKGDIAEGYSVSREKKESFPLTVTSAQKNPTAFYLCASSIGTGTLNTEAFFGQGTRLTVV.

This chain connects TRBV27 to TRBJ1-5; possible D gene TRBD1, 6 bases. CDR1 MNHEY and CDR2 SMNVEV come from the germline V gene (reference sequence). V was cut by 5 bases and J by 0 bases, with 14 bases left in between. The CDR3 is 16 residues long. CDR3 nucleotide sequence: TGTGCCAGCAGTCTAGGGACACCTTTTAGCAATCAGCCCCAGCATTTT. It yields the protein CASSLGTPFSNQPQHF.

A remark on this clone: This may come from a read error, since a much larger clone is one base off. The chain has TRBV5-4 and TRBJ2-7, with 10 bases that match TRBD2. V shed 4 bases and J 3 bases; nucleotides not matched to a gene: 7. The CDR3 has 15 amino acids. The germline gives CDR1 SGHNT, CDR2 YYREEE (reference sequence). This CDR3 reads CASSTGLAEGYEQYF. CDR3 nucleotide sequence: TGTGCCAGCAGCACCGGACTAGCGGAGGGCTACGAGCAGTACTTC.

The chain combines TRBV5-1 with TRBJ1-5; D remains unclear. Trimming took off 1 base at V and 7 bases at J, with 9 bases between the two ends. Looked up from germline, CDR1 is SGHRS and CDR2 is YFSETQ. The length of the CDR3 is 13 residues. In nucleotides, the CDR3 is TGCGCCAGCAGCTTGTCGGGAGACCAGCCCCAGCATTTT. Translating gives CASSLSGDQPQHF.

This clone was found many times. The chain joins TRBV11-3 to TRBJ2-1; TRBD2 agrees at 11 bases. CDR1 and CDR2 from the germline V gene are SGHNT and YENEEA. The CDR3 is 16 amino acids. The junction had 8 bases not matched to a gene; V was cut back by 2 bases and J by 8 bases. The CDR3 DNA reads TGTGCCAGCAGCTTATTTAGACTAGCGGGAATGTATGAGCAGTTCTTC. This sequence encodes CASSLFRLAGMYEQFF.

This clone was found many times. The chain uses TRBV14 and TRBJ1-1; D call uncertain. The ends were cut back, 2 bases at V and 0 bases at J, with 4 bases in the middle. Germline CDR1 is SGHDN and CDR2 is FVKESK. This CDR3 contains 13 residues. The CDR3 DNA is TGTGCCAGCAGCCAAATAATGAACACTGAAGCTTTCTTT. As protein: CASSQIMNTEAFF.

This clone was detected ten times or more. The V gene is TRBV10-3, the J gene TRBJ2-7; D is unresolved. The CDR3 length is 14 residues. V was pared by 2 bases and J by 3 bases, with 11 bases between. CDR1 is ENHRY, CDR2 SYGVKD, per germline. The CDR3 DNA follows: TGTGCCATCAGTGAGAGGGCAGCCAGCTACGAGCAGTACTTC. Translation: CAISERAASYEQYF.

With regard to this clone: The conserved final phenylalanine or tryptophan is absent from the CDR3, which likely points to a read error. The genes are TRBV18 and TRBJ2-3; D is perhaps TRBD2 (5 bases). Germline V lookup: CDR1 KGHSH, CDR2 LQKENI. The CDR3 is 15 residues long. The chain's CDR3 is CASPPSAVATDTQYL. In nucleotides, the CDR3 is TGTGCCAGCCCACCATCGGCGGTAGCGACAGATACGCAGTATCTT.

This clone was counted between two and nine times. The chain recombines TRBV6-2 or TRBV6-3 with TRBJ2-2; 9 positions match TRBD2. CDR3 length: 15 amino acids. The V and J ends lost 9 bases and 7 bases, in that order; junction bases with no gene match: 12. Germline V gene data show CDR1 as MNHEY and CDR2 as SVGEGT. The CDR3, as DNA: TGTGCCAGAAGTCCCGCTAGCGGGGACAACGGGGAGCTGTTTTTT. Protein product: CARSPASGDNGELFF.

In its sample, this clone was seen many times. V gene TRBV5-1 combines with J gene TRBJ2-7, with D possibly matching TRBD1 (5 bases). The CDR3 loop spans 13 amino acids. Trimming pared 4 bases from V and 6 bases from J, leaving 14 bases between. Germline values: CDR1 SGHRS, CDR2 YFSETQ. DNA for the CDR3: TGCGCCAGCAGCCAAATCCAAAGGGGCGAGCAGTACTTC. Translated, it gives CASSQIQRGEQYF.

In its sample, this clone was seen many times. The chain is built from TRBV19 and TRBJ1-5; 7 bases map to TRBD1. J lost 5 bases, V lost 1 base, and 11 bases had no gene match. Germline V CDR1 and CDR2: LNHDA, SQIVND (reference sequence). This CDR3 region has 17 residues. The CDR3 DNA reads as TGTGCCAGTAGTATAGGACCGACAGGGCAGGACTATCAGCCCCAGCATTTT. Translation: CASSIGPTGQDYQPQHF.

This sequence joins TRBV5-1 and TRBJ2-3, with 8 bases that match TRBD1. J was trimmed by 4 bases and V by 0 bases; bases with no gene match: 1. The CDR3 consists of 14 residues. Germline V CDR1 and CDR2: SGHRS, YFSETQ. The CDR3 sequence: CASSLAQGADTQYF. DNA for the CDR3: TGCGCCAGCAGCTTGGCACAGGGGGCAGATACGCAGTATTTT.

This clone was counted only a few times. The chain is built from TRBV27 and TRBJ2-7; D might be TRBD1 or TRBD2, each matching 5 bases. The CDR3 length is 16 residues. V shed 4 bases and J shed 4 bases, with 20 bases lying between them. CDR1 is MNHEY and CDR2 is SMNVEV in the germline V gene (reference sequence). The CDR3 is CASSSGSGPTPYEQYF. The CDR3 region has the DNA TGTGCCAGCAGTTCCGGGTCGGGACCGACGCCTTACGAGCAGTACTTC.